Shown below are 18 T cell receptor beta chains from a single sample sequenced in a study of T cell responses to AZD1222 COVID-19 vaccine. The table came from immunoSEQ multiplex PCR; TCRdb's copy has only in-frame clones and leaves some out. This sample has some 150,000 clones; 90% to 95% occur once, and the top ten carry roughly 5%. The starting material was peripheral blood, obtained on day 0 of AZD1222 vaccination. These receptors were collected from an adult in good health.

The chain carries TRBV7-2 and TRBJ1-1; 10 bases align to TRBD1. CDR1 is SGHTA and CDR2 is FQGNSA in the germline V gene. The V segment lost 0 bases and the J segment 5 bases; nucleotides outside the gene matches: 9. CDR3 size: 17 residues. The CDR3 region has the DNA TGTGCCAGCAGCTTAGCCCCGGGACAGGGGTATAGGACTGAAGCTTTCTTT. This sequence encodes CASSLAPGQGYRTEAFF. Supplemented by reference TRBV7-2 and TRBJ1-1, the full variable domain reads GAGVSQSPSNKVTEKGKDVELRCDPISGHTALYWYRQSLGQGLEFLIYFQGNSAPDKSGLPSDRFSAERTGGSVSTLTIQRTQQEDSAVYLCASSLAPGQGYRTEAFFGQGTRLTVV.

This clone showed up just a few times. The chain couples TRBV27 to TRBJ2-7; D is ambiguous. The germline V and J ends were trimmed by 1 base and 5 bases, with 0 bases remaining between them. Germline-derived CDR1 and CDR2 are MNHEY and SMNVEV (reference sequence). This CDR3 region has 10 residues. The CDR3, as DNA: TGTGCCAGCAGTTTATACGAGCAGTACTTC. It codes for CASSLYEQYF.

A few counts support this clone. The CDR3, as DNA: TGTGCCAGCAGCGCCCATCACCTTTACTCTGGAAACACCATATATTTT. It translates to CASSAHHLYSGNTIYF. The genes are TRBV9 and TRBJ1-3; D is ambiguous. V lost 3 bases, J lost 0 bases, and 13 bases lay in between. The CDR3 length is 16 residues. In germline, CDR1 is SGDLS, CDR2 YYNGEE. Based on the CDR3 plus reference TRBV9 and TRBJ1-3, the full variable domain is DSGVTQTPKHLITATGQRVTLRCSPRSGDLSVYWYQQSLDQGLQFLIQYYNGEERAKGNILERFSAQQFPDLHSELNLSSLELGDSALYFCASSAHHLYSGNTIYFGEGSWLTVV.

CDR3 coding DNA: TGCGCCAGCAGCCCCCGGGCTCCCCAAGTGGAGACCCAGTACTTC. The encoded protein is CASSPRAPQVETQYF. This chain links TRBV5-1 with TRBJ2-5; D is ambiguous. CDR3 length: 15 amino acids. Trimming cost V 4 bases and J 5 bases, with 18 bases left between them. Germline lookup yields CDR1 SGHRS and CDR2 YFSETQ.

The chain is built from TRBV5-1 and TRBJ1-1; TRBD1 agrees at 11 bases. V gave up 2 bases and J gave up 5 bases; unmatched junction bases: 5. Germline CDR1 reads SGHRS; CDR2 reads YFSETQ. The CDR3 length is 15 residues. CDR3 region: CASSLRTGGLTEAFF. The CDR3, as DNA: TGCGCCAGCAGCTTAAGGACAGGGGGCTTGACTGAAGCTTTCTTT. Variable domain in full (rest from reference TRBV5-1 and TRBJ1-1): KAGVTQTPRYLIKTRGQQVTLSCSPISGHRSVSWYQQTPGQGLQFLFEYFSETQRNKGNFPGRFSGRQFSNSRSEMNVSTLELGDSALYLCASSLRTGGLTEAFFGQGTRLTVV.

The chain has TRBV3-1 (or the pseudogene TRBV3-2) and TRBJ2-7; D not resolved. The CDR3 totals 15 residues. The germline CDR1 and CDR2 sequences are LGHDT and YNNKEL (reference sequence). The ends were cut back, 0 bases at V and 1 base at J, with 10 bases in the middle. The CDR3 sequence: CASSQDWTPSYEQYF. The CDR3 coding sequence is TGTGCCAGCAGCCAAGATTGGACGCCATCCTACGAGCAGTACTTC.

This chain connects TRBV11-3 to TRBJ2-5; TRBD2 agrees at 11 bases. V gave up 0 bases and J gave up 3 bases; unmatched junction bases: 9. The germline V gene encodes CDR1 SGHNT and CDR2 YENEEA. The CDR3 has 18 amino acids. CDR3 region: CASSLEGCGGLAEETQYF. CDR3 in DNA: TGTGCCAGCAGCTTAGAGGGGTGTGGGGGACTAGCGGAAGAGACCCAGTACTTC.

The V gene is TRBV30, the J gene TRBJ1-3; no reliable D call. Trimming took 0 bases from V and 0 from J, leaving 9 bases between them. CDR1 and CDR2 (germline): GTSNPN, SVGIG (reference sequence). The CDR3 totals 15 residues. The CDR3 sequence: CAWSVSRSSGNTIYF. In nucleotides, the CDR3 is TGTGCCTGGAGTGTATCTCGGAGCTCTGGAAACACCATATATTTT.

The chain links TRBV12-3 or TRBV12-4 to TRBJ2-1, with unresolved D. This CDR3 is 10 amino acids long. The ends were cut back, 5 bases at V and 11 bases at J, with 7 bases in the middle. CDR3 sequence: CASSVHQQFF. CDR3 in DNA: TGTGCCAGCAGTGTCCACCAGCAGTTCTTC.

This clone was seen just once. The chain couples TRBV5-1 to TRBJ2-2; the D gene is possibly TRBD2 (5 bases). The ends were cut back, 1 base at V and 5 bases at J, with 12 bases in the middle. The CDR3 consists of 15 residues. Germline assignment: CDR1 SGHRS and CDR2 YFSETQ. CDR3 amino acids: CASSLTRANTGELFF. The DNA for the CDR3 is TGCGCCAGCAGCTTGACTAGGGCTAATACCGGGGAGCTGTTTTTT.

This chain joins TRBV19 and TRBJ2-7; the D gene is possibly TRBD2 (5 bases). The CDR3 totals 14 residues. From germline, CDR1 is LNHDA and CDR2 SQIVND (reference sequence). Trimming shortened V by 2 bases and J by 4 bases, and 12 bases separated the two germline ends. CDR3 coding DNA: TGTGCCAGTAGTATATCCTGGGGAGCGTACGAGCAGTACTTC. Its translation is CASSISWGAYEQYF.

This clone was observed a single time. The chain uses TRBV19 and TRBJ1-2, with D possibly matching TRBD1 (5 bases). This CDR3 is built from 15 residues. Per germline, CDR1 LNHDA and CDR2 SQIVND (reference sequence). The V gene lost 7 bases and the J gene lost 2 bases, with 17 bases spanning the gap. The CDR3 DNA reads TGTGCCAGTAACCTCGCTCAAGGGGCCAACTATGGCTACACCTTC. Protein product: CASNLAQGANYGYTF.

This chain links TRBV27 with TRBJ2-5; tentatively, D is TRBD1 or TRBD2 (5 bases each). Looked up from germline, CDR1 is MNHEY and CDR2 is SMNVEV (reference sequence). Trimming removed 5 bases at V and 5 bases at J, with 15 bases between. The CDR3 is made up of 14 amino acids. CDR3 protein: CASSPEGWGETQYF. The DNA of the CDR3 is TGTGCCAGCAGTCCCGAGGGGTGGGGGGAGACCCAGTACTTC.

The rearrangement links TRBV6-5 to TRBJ1-1, with D tentatively TRBD1 (6 bases). The CDR3 contains 14 residues. The germline CDR1 and CDR2 sequences are MNHEY and SVGAGI. V lost 3 bases and J 1 base, leaving 9 bases between the germline ends. The CDR3 spells CASSYTGTNTEAFF. CDR3 DNA sequence: TGTGCCAGCAGTTATACAGGGACGAACACTGAAGCTTTCTTT.

This clone was seen more than once but under ten times. This rearrangement joins TRBV2 to TRBJ1-5; D not certain. There are 16 residues in the CDR3. Germline CDR1 and CDR2: SNHLY and FYNNEI. The V end lost 0 bases, the J end lost 0 bases, and 9 bases lay between the germline ends. The CDR3: CASSEASAYSNQPQHF. The CDR3 region has the DNA TGTGCCAGCAGTGAAGCCTCGGCCTATAGCAATCAGCCCCAGCATTTT.

V usage is TRBV5-4 and J usage is TRBJ2-5, with 9 bases aligning to TRBD2. V was pared by 6 bases and J by 5 bases, with 17 bases of the junction left unmatched. Germline V gene sequence: CDR1 SGHNT, CDR2 YYREEE (reference sequence). The CDR3 is 17 residues long. The CDR3 DNA is TGTGCCAGCACGTCCTTGTTGGGCAGCGGGAGGTCTGAGACCCAGTACTTC. Protein sequence: CASTSLLGSGRSETQYF.

This chain joins TRBV27 and TRBJ1-4; perhaps TRBD1 as D (5 bases). Trimming cost V 6 bases and J 4 bases, with 9 bases left between them. CDR1 is MNHEY, CDR2 SMNVEV, per germline (reference sequence). There are 13 residues in the CDR3. In nucleotides, the CDR3 is TGTGCCAGCAGCCCGGGGGGTAATGAAAAACTGTTTTTT. Protein product: CASSPGGNEKLFF.

The J gene is TRBJ1-3, the V gene TRBV19; D ambiguous. V lost 7 bases and J lost 2, with 12 bases in between. Germline V gene sequence: CDR1 LNHDA, CDR2 SQIVND (reference sequence). This CDR3 is 14 amino acids long. This chain's CDR3 is CASTDGFPGNTIYF. CDR3 in DNA: TGTGCCAGTACAGACGGATTCCCTGGAAACACCATATATTTT.